A selection of T cell receptor beta chains follows, all from one sample in a study of shared clonotypes between healthy human individuals. Clones were sequenced by immunoSEQ multiplex PCR, and TCRdb holds only the in-frame ones, with some missing. The table has roughly 2.2 million clones, less than 95% seen once. Sequencing was done on a sample of naive CD4+ T cells from PBMCs. These receptors originate from a young man in good health. Some clones in this sample may be carry-over from other donors' samples. Each CDR3 is given with its conserved first and last residue. D genes are given only for firm matches. Part of the rows lack a size; the others show once, few, many or a class for expanded clones.

J gene | D gene | CDR3 length | V gene | clone size | CDR3 protein | CDR3 DNA
TRBJ1-2 | TRBD1 | 14 | TRBV19 | . | CASTGGDLGYGYTF | TGTGCCAGCACAGGGGGCGACCTGGGCTATGGCTACACCTTC
TRBJ1-1 | TRBD1 | 16 | TRBV11-2 | . | CASRRDRGLSNTEAFF | TGTGCCAGCAGGCGGGACAGGGGGCTTTCGAACACTGAAGCTTTCTTT
TRBJ1-6 | TRBD1 | 17 | TRBV30 | . | CAWSRQGAIGTGSPLHF | TGTGCCTGGAGTAGACAGGGGGCCATTGGGACGGGTTCACCCCTCCACTTT
TRBJ2-1 | . | 12 | TRBV11-2 | . | CASSPPPGLQFF | TGTGCCAGCAGCCCCCCCCCGGGACTGCAGTTCTTC
TRBJ2-2 | . | 17 | TRBV18 | . | CASSPPRGTANTGELFF | TGTGCCAGCTCACCACCGCGGGGAACCGCGAACACCGGGGAGCTGTTTTTT
TRBJ2-5 | . | 18 | TRBV2 | . | CASSEVGGDRKVRETQYF | TGTGCCAGCAGTGAAGTTGGAGGGGATCGAAAAGTCCGTGAGACCCAGTACTTC
TRBJ2-5 | TRBD1 | 15 | TRBV7-9 | . | CASNSLDRGQETQYF | TGTGCCAGCAACTCTTTAGACAGGGGCCAAGAGACCCAGTACTTC
TRBJ1-2 | . | 15 | TRBV6-1 | once | CASSAAVGWNNGYTF | TGTGCCAGCAGTGCCGCGGTGGGGTGGAATAATGGCTACACCTTC
TRBJ1-2 | . | 13 | TRBV14 | . | CASSSDRTYGYTF | TGTGCCAGCAGCTCCGACAGGACTTATGGCTACACCTTC
TRBJ1-2 | TRBD1 | 12 | TRBV30 | . | CAWMDRSYGYTF | TGTGCCTGGATGGACAGGAGCTATGGCTACACCTTC
TRBJ1-1 | . | 13 | TRBV25-1 | . | CASSVGPRGTAFF | TGTGCCAGCAGTGTGGGCCCCAGGGGTACAGCTTTCTTT
TRBJ1-5 | . | 18 | TRBV4-1 | . | CASSQEGGGQFFPQPQHF | TGCGCCAGCAGCCAAGAGGGTGGAGGGCAGTTTTTCCCTCAGCCCCAGCATTTT
TRBJ2-2 | . | 15 | TRBV5-1 | . | CATKTEVGSTGELFF | TGCGCCACTAAGACCGAAGTCGGGAGCACCGGGGAGCTGTTTTTT
TRBJ2-7 | TRBD1 | 14 | TRBV7-9 | . | CASSLGTGAHEQYF | TGTGCCAGCAGCTTAGGGACAGGGGCCCACGAGCAGTACTTC
TRBJ2-1 | TRBD2 | 15 | TRBV28 | . | CASGRAGGPYNEQFF | TGTGCCAGCGGGAGAGCGGGAGGGCCTTACAATGAGCAGTTCTTC
TRBJ2-7 | . | 13 | TRBV5-6 | . | CASSLGLPYEQYF | TGTGCCAGCAGCCTGGGACTCCCGTACGAGCAGTACTTC
TRBJ1-4 | . | 17 | TRBV9 | . | CASSGTGAFSTNEKLFF | TGTGCCAGCAGCGGAACGGGAGCCTTCTCAACTAATGAAAAACTGTTTTTT
TRBJ2-2 | TRBD1 | 16 | TRBV4-2 | . | CASSAQTGENTGELFF | TGTGCCAGCAGCGCCCAGACAGGGGAGAACACCGGGGAGCTGTTTTTT
TRBJ2-3 | . | 13 | TRBV11-3 | . | CASSYEGTDTQYF | TGTGCCAGCAGCTACGAGGGAACAGATACGCAGTATTTT
TRBJ1-4 | . | 19 | TRBV7-9 | once | CASSTDDGLGPGSNEKLFF | TGTGCCAGCAGCACCGACGACGGACTCGGCCCGGGATCTAATGAAAAACTGTTTTTT
TRBJ1-3 | . | 15 | TRBV9 | . | CASSVGGAPGNTIYF | TGTGCCAGCAGCGTCGGTGGGGCGCCTGGAAACACCATATATTTT
TRBJ2-5 | . | 13 | TRBV5-1 | . | CASSFTGQETQYF | TGCGCCAGCAGCTTCACAGGCCAAGAGACCCAGTACTTC
TRBJ2-3 | TRBD1 | 14 | TRBV29-1 | . | CSVVTGASTDTQYF | TGCAGCGTAGTGACAGGGGCTAGCACAGATACGCAGTATTTT
TRBJ1-2 | . | 13 | TRBV6-5 | once | CASSYTQGGGYTF | TGTGCCAGCAGTTATACACAGGGAGGTGGCTACACCTTC
TRBJ1-1 | . | 11 | TRBV5-6 | few | CASSLNTEAFF | TGTGCCAGCAGCTTAAACACTGAAGCTTTCTTT
TRBJ1-4 | . | 16 | TRBV7-9 | . | CASSLSRGYANEKLFF | TGTGCCAGCAGCTTATCGAGGGGCTACGCTAATGAAAAACTGTTTTTT
TRBJ2-4 | . | 12 | TRBV6-6 | . | CASSYRGNIQYF | TGTGCCAGCAGTTACAGGGGCAACATTCAGTACTTC
TRBJ2-1 | TRBD2 | 13 | TRBV9 | few | CASSALAGREQFF | TGTGCCAGCAGCGCACTAGCGGGGCGAGAGCAGTTCTTC
TRBJ1-2 | TRBD1 | 16 | TRBV9 | once | CASSVGAGQGSGGYTF | TGTGCCAGCAGCGTAGGAGCAGGACAGGGTTCTGGTGGCTACACCTTC
TRBJ2-2 | TRBD2 | 16 | TRBV5-1 | once | CASSRLGRGFPGELFF | TGCGCCAGCAGCCGCCTAGGGAGGGGATTTCCCGGGGAGCTGTTTTTT
TRBJ1-1 | . | 17 | TRBV6-4 | . | CASSEPGHTLVYTEAFF | TGTGCCAGCAGTGAGCCGGGACATACTCTGGTGTACACTGAAGCTTTCTTT